This T cell receptor beta chain was profiled in a study of blood T cell repertoires in COVID-19. The overall study: Specimens from acute and convalescent COVID-19 originated in the United States, Italy and Spain. PBMCs, B-cell-depleted T cells, or T cells provided the cDNA or gDNA that made up the material.

The trim removed 11 bases at V and 0 bases at J, leaving 16 bases unmatched. The V gene's germline CDR1 is WSHSY and CDR2 SAAADI. The CDR3 contains 18 residues. The data were produced by immunoSEQ multiplex PCR, yet TCRdb's version contains in-frame clones alone and is incomplete. The sample has approximately 29,000 clones; about two thirds are singletons. This TCR was sampled from a boy between 2 and 15 years old with active or convalescent COVID-19. The rearrangement joins TRBV10-2 to TRBJ1-3; the match to TRBD1 covers 10 bases. Sequencing used peripheral blood. The CDR3 sequence is CAARRDRGTGNSGNTIYF. For the CDR3, the DNA is TGCGCCGCGCGCCGGGACAGGGGAACGGGAAACTCTGGAAACACCATATATTTT.